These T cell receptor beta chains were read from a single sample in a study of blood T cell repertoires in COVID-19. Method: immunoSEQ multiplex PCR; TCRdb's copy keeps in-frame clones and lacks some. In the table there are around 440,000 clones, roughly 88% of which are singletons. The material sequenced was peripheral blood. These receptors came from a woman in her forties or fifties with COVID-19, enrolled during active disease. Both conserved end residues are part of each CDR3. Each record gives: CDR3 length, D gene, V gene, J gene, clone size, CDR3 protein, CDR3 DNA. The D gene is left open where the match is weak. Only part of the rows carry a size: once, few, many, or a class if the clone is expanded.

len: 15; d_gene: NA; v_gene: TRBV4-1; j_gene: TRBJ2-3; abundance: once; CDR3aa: CASSQVGGGRDTQYF; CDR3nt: TGCGCCAGCAGCCAAGTGGGAGGGGGAAGAGATACGCAGTATTTT
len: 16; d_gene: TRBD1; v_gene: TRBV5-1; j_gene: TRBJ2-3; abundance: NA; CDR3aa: CASSRTPGTATDTQYF; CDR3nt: TGCGCCAGCAGCCGAACGCCAGGGACAGCTACAGATACGCAGTATTTT
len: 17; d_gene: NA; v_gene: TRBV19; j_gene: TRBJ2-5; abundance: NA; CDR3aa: CASSMVFVGTSVETQYF; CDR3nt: TGTGCCAGTAGTATGGTATTCGTGGGCACCTCCGTTGAGACCCAGTACTTC
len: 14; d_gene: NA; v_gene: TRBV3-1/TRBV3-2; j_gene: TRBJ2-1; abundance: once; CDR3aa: CASSQRGTYNEQFF; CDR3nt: TGTGCCAGCAGCCAAAGAGGGACCTACAATGAGCAGTTCTTC
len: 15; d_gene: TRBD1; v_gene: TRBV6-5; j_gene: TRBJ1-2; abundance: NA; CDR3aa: CASSPRGRGFYGYTF; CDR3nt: TGTGCCAGCAGTCCCAGGGGGCGAGGGTTCTATGGCTACACCTTC
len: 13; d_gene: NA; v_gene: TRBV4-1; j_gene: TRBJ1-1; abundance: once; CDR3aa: CASSQESNTEAFF; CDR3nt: TGCGCCAGCAGCCAAGAGAGTAACACTGAAGCTTTCTTT
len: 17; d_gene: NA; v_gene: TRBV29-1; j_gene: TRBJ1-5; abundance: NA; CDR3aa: CSVTAPHRTVPNQPQHF; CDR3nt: TGCAGCGTTACCGCCCCCCACAGGACGGTCCCCAATCAGCCCCAGCATTTT
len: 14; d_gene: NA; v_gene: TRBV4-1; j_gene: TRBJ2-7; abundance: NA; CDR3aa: CASSHRGPSYEQYF; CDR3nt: TGCGCCAGCAGCCATAGGGGTCCTTCCTACGAGCAGTACTTC
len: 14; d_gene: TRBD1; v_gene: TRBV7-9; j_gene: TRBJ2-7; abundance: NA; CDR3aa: CASSLGTGLYEQYF; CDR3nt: TGTGCCAGCAGCTTGGGGACAGGCCTCTACGAGCAGTACTTC
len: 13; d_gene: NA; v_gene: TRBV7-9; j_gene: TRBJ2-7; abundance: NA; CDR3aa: CASSGPSSYEQYF; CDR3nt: TGTGCCAGCAGCGGGCCGAGCTCCTACGAGCAGTACTTC
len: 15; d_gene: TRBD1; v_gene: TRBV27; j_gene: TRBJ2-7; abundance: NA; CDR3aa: CASSFTGTGPYEQYF; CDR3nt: TGTGCCAGCAGTTTTACCGGGACAGGGCCCTACGAGCAGTACTTC
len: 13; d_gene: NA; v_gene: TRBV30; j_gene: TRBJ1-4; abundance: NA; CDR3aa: CAWDSGYSEKLFF; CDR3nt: TGTGCCTGGGACTCCGGATATTCTGAAAAACTGTTTTTT
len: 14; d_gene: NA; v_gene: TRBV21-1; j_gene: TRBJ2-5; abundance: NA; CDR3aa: CASSRSRAGETQYF; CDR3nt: TGTGCCAGCAGCAGGTCCAGGGCAGGAGAGACCCAGTACTTC
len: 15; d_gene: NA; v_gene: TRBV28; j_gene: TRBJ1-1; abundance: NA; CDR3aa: CASSFVSKAGTEAFF; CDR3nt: TGTGCCAGCAGTTTCGTGTCGAAGGCGGGCACTGAAGCTTTCTTT
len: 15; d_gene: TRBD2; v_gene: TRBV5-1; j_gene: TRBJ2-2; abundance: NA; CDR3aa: CASSISGGDTGELFF; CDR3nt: TGCGCCAGCAGCATTAGCGGGGGAGATACCGGGGAGCTGTTTTTT
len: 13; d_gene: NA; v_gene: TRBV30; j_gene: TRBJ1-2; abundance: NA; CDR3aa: CAWSVVGALGYTF; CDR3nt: TGTGCCTGGAGTGTTGTAGGGGCTTTGGGCTACACCTTC
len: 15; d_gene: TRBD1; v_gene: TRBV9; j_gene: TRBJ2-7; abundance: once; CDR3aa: CASSPLRDRAGEQYF; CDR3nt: TGTGCCAGCAGCCCTCTCCGGGACAGGGCGGGCGAGCAGTACTTC
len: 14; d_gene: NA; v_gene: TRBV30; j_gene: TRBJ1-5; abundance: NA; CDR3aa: CAWSFSGGNQPQHF; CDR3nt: TGTGCCTGGAGTTTCTCAGGGGGCAATCAGCCCCAGCATTTT
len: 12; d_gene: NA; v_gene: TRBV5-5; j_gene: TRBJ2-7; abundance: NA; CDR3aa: CASAGGALEQYF; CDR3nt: TGTGCCAGCGCGGGCGGGGCCCTCGAGCAGTACTTC
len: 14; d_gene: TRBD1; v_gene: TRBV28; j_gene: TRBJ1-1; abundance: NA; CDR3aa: CASIASTGITEAFF; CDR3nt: TGTGCCAGCATCGCATCGACAGGGATCACTGAAGCTTTCTTT
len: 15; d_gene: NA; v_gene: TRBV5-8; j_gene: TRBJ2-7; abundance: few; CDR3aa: CASSLSSQGAYEQYF; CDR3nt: TGTGCCAGCAGCTTGTCGTCTCAGGGCGCCTACGAGCAGTACTTC
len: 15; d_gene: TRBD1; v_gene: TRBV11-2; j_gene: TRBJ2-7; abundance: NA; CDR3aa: CASSLDLEGAYEQYF; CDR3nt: TGTGCCAGCAGCTTAGATCTCGAGGGGGCGTACGAGCAGTACTTC
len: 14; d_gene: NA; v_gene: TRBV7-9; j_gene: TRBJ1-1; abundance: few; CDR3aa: CASSFTEMNTEAFF; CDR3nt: TGTGCCAGCAGCTTTACGGAGATGAACACTGAAGCTTTCTTT